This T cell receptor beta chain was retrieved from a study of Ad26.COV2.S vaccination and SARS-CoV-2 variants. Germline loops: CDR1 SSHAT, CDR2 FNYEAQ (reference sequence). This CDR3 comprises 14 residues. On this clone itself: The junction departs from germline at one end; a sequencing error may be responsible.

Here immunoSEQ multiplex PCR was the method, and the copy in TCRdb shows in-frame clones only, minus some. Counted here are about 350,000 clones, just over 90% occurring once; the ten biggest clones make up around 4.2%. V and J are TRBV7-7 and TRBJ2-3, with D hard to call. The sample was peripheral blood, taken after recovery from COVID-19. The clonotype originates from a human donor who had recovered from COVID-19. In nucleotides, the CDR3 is TGTGCTAGCAGCTTAGGCCCTAGCACAGATACGCAGTATTTT. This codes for CASSLGPSTDTQYF.